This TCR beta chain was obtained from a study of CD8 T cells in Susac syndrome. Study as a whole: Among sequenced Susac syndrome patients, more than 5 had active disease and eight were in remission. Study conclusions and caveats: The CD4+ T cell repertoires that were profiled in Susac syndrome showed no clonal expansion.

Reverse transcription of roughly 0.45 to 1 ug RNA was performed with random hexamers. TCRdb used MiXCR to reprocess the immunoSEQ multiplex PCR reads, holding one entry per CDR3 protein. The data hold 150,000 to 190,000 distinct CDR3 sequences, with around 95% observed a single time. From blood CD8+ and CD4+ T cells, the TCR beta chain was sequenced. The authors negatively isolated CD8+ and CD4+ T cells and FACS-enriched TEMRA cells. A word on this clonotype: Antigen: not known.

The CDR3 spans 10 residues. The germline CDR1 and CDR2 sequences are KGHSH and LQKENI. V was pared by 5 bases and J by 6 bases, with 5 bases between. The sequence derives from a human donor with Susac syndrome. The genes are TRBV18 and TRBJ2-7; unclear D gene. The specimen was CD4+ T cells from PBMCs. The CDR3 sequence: CASSFCEQYF. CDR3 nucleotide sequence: TGTGCCAGCTCATTTTGCGAGCAGTACTTC.